The source of this T cell receptor beta chain is a study of cytomegalovirus exposure and HLA in healthy donors. Study outcomes and limitations: In a later analysis, specific HLA alleles were associated with under 20,000 TCR beta sequences at a 0.05 false discovery rate. Most TCR sequences showed up rarely, but some public TCRs showed up in many donors. Accurate prediction of HLA-A and HLA-B alleles (for most subjects) was reportedly achieved from TCR beta sequences. The majority of CMV-associated TCR beta chains were reported as apparently HLA-restricted in a later analysis.

With respect to this clone: As yet, its antigen is unknown.

This CDR3 has 15 residues. Germline V lookup: CDR1 SGDLS, CDR2 YYNGEE. The V and J ends lost 0 bases and 4 bases respectively, with 11 bases between them. 60 Vbeta and 13 Jbeta primers were used in PCR. The protocol was immunoSEQ multiplex PCR, while the TCRdb copy is restricted to in-frame clones and leaves out a portion. The repertoire holds around 140,000 clones, roughly 74% seen once, with around 3.4% in the top ten. Sequenced input: PBMCs. This receptor was taken from a middle-aged man in good health and CMV-seronegative. The chain couples TRBV9 to TRBJ1-3, with no clear D. CDR3 region: CASSVGAPEGNTIYF. As DNA, the CDR3 is TGTGCCAGCAGCGTAGGAGCCCCCGAGGGAAACACCATATATTTT.